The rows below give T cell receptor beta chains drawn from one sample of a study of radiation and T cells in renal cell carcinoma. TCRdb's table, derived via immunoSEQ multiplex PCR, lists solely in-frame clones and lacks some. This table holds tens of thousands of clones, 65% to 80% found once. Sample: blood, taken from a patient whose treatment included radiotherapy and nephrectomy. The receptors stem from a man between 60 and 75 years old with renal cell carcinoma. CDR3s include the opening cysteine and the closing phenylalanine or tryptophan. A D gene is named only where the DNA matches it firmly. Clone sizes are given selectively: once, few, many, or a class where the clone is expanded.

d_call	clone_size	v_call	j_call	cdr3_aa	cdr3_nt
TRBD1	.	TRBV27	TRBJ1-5	CASQGAGNQPQHF	TGTGCCAGTCAGGGGGCAGGCAATCAGCCCCAGCATTTT
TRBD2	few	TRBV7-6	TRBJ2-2	CASTINTSGYRRGTGELFF	TGTGCCAGCACTATCAACACTAGCGGGTATCGGAGGGGCACCGGGGAGCTGTTTTTT
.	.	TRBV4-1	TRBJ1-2	CASSHEGRNYGYTF	TGCGCCAGCAGCCATGAGGGGCGAAACTATGGCTACACCTTC
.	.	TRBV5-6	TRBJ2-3	CASSLSRRGGYTDTQYF	TGTGCCAGCAGCCTTTCCCGCCGGGGCGGCTACACAGATACGCAGTATTTT
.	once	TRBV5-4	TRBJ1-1	CASSLGGAGTEAFF	TGTGCCAGCAGCTTGGGGGGGGCTGGGACTGAAGCTTTCTTT
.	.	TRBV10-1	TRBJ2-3	CASSESSGASTDTQYF	TGCGCCAGCAGTGAGTCGAGTGGGGCTAGCACAGATACGCAGTATTTT
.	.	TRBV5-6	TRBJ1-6	CASSLDIYNSPLHF	TGTGCCAGCAGCTTGGACATTTATAATTCACCCCTCCACTTT
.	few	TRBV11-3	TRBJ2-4	CASSGSPTAGIAKNIQYF	TGTGCCAGCAGCGGAAGCCCAACTGCGGGGATAGCCAAAAACATTCAGTACTTC
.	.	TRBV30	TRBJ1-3	CAWHKDRFGNTIYF	TGTGCCTGGCACAAAGACAGGTTTGGAAACACCATATATTTT
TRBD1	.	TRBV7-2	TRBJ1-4	CASSTLQGRLFF	TGTGCCAGCAGCACGCTACAGGGGAGACTGTTTTTT
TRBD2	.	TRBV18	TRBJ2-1	CASSSASGGLYNEQFF	TGTGCCAGCTCGTCGGCTAGCGGGGGCCTCTACAATGAGCAGTTCTTC
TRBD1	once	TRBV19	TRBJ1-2	CASSRMTGDNYGYTF	TGTGCCAGTAGTAGGATGACAGGGGATAACTATGGCTACACCTTC
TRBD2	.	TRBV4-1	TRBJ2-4	CASSQEMEPSGTLRWTKNIQYF	TGCGCCAGCAGCCAAGAAATGGAGCCTAGCGGGACTCTCCGATGGACCAAAAACATTCAGTACTTC
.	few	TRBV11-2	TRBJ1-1	CASSSQQNTEAFF	TGTGCCAGCAGCTCCCAGCAGAACACTGAAGCTTTCTTT
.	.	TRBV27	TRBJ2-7	CASGLYEQYF	TGTGCCAGCGGACTGTACGAGCAGTACTTC
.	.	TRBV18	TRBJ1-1	CASSPLQGSGNTEAFF	TGTGCCAGCTCACCACTACAGGGATCAGGGAACACTGAAGCTTTCTTT
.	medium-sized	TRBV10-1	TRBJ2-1	CASSVLPERDNSYNEQFF	TGCGCCAGCAGTGTATTACCGGAGAGGGACAACTCCTACAATGAGCAGTTCTTC
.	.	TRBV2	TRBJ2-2	CASRAYPLGELFF	TGTGCCAGCAGGGCGTACCCCCTCGGGGAGCTGTTTTTT
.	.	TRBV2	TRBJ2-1	CASSVPKVAWGSNEQFF	TGTGCCAGCAGTGTACCCAAGGTAGCGTGGGGAAGTAATGAGCAGTTCTTC
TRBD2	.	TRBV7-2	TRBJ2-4	CASSLVGGGREGQNIQYF	TGTGCCAGCAGCTTAGTAGGCGGGGGCCGGGAGGGTCAAAACATTCAGTACTTC